The rows below give T cell receptor beta chains drawn from one sample of a study of HIV-infected patients and healthy controls. Each CDR3 protein is one row after TCRdb ran MiXCR on the 5' RACE reads. The top ten clones hold approximately 5% of a sample with 65,000 to 70,000 distinct CDR3 sequences, around 16% of them seen once. The sample taken for sequencing was CD4+ T cells from blood. These receptors were taken from a human donor in good health. Each CDR3 is given with its conserved first and last residue. The D gene is left open where the match is weak. Size is stated for part of the rows, as once, few or many counts, or as a class when the clone is expanded.

clone size: .; D gene: TRBD2; V gene: TRBV20-1; J gene: TRBJ2-7; CDR3 protein: CSARDKASGSRYEQYF; CDR3 DNA: TGCAGTGCTAGAGATAAGGCTAGCGGGAGTCGGTACGAGCAGTACTTC
clone size: .; D gene: TRBD1; V gene: TRBV19; J gene: TRBJ1-5; CDR3 protein: CASSIDLGRGSNQPQHF; CDR3 DNA: TGTGCCAGTAGTATAGATCTTGGCAGGGGGAGCAATCAGCCCCAGCATTTT
clone size: .; D gene: .; V gene: TRBV19; J gene: TRBJ1-5; CDR3 protein: CASSIQGGQPQHF; CDR3 DNA: TGTGCCAGTAGTATTCAGGGCGGGCAGCCCCAGCATTTT
clone size: .; D gene: .; V gene: TRBV12-3/TRBV12-4; J gene: TRBJ2-3; CDR3 protein: CASSMGRGTDTQYF; CDR3 DNA: TGTGCCAGCAGTATGGGGAGAGGCACAGATACGCAGTATTTT
clone size: few; D gene: .; V gene: TRBV6-5; J gene: TRBJ1-2; CDR3 protein: CASSYTNSGYTF; CDR3 DNA: TGTGCCAGCAGTTATACTAATTCCGGCTACACCTTC
clone size: few; D gene: .; V gene: TRBV3-1; J gene: TRBJ2-7; CDR3 protein: CASSQLAGDGQYF; CDR3 DNA: TGTGCCAGCAGCCAATTAGCAGGGGACGGGCAGTACTTC
clone size: .; D gene: .; V gene: TRBV5-1; J gene: TRBJ1-1; CDR3 protein: CASSWSLGSSTEAFF; CDR3 DNA: TGCGCCAGCAGCTGGAGTTTAGGCTCCAGCACTGAAGCTTTCTTT
clone size: few; D gene: .; V gene: TRBV18; J gene: TRBJ1-1; CDR3 protein: CASSPMGDTEAFF; CDR3 DNA: TGTGCCAGCTCACCAATGGGGGACACTGAAGCTTTCTTT
clone size: few; D gene: .; V gene: TRBV20-1; J gene: TRBJ2-3; CDR3 protein: CSARVTAYPSTDTQYF; CDR3 DNA: TGCAGTGCTAGAGTCACAGCATACCCTAGCACAGATACGCAGTATTTT
clone size: few; D gene: .; V gene: TRBV6-4; J gene: TRBJ2-2; CDR3 protein: CASKRETNTGELFF; CDR3 DNA: TGTGCCAGCAAACGGGAGACGAACACCGGGGAGCTGTTTTTT
clone size: few; D gene: TRBD1; V gene: TRBV12-3/TRBV12-4; J gene: TRBJ2-1; CDR3 protein: CASSNRDRGTRPSPYNEQFF; CDR3 DNA: TGTGCCAGCAGTAACCGGGACAGGGGGACTAGGCCCTCACCTTACAATGAGCAGTTCTTC
clone size: .; D gene: TRBD1; V gene: TRBV11-2; J gene: TRBJ2-7; CDR3 protein: CASSLGPGQYEQYF; CDR3 DNA: TGTGCCAGCAGCTTGGGCCCGGGACAGTACGAGCAGTACTTC
clone size: .; D gene: .; V gene: TRBV10-2; J gene: TRBJ2-7; CDR3 protein: CASSPSPARQYEQYF; CDR3 DNA: TGCGCCAGCAGTCCCTCCCCTGCCCGGCAATACGAGCAGTACTTC